The clone carrying this T cell receptor (beta chain) appeared a few times. The CDR3 is made up of 17 amino acids. Germline assignment: CDR1 MNHNY and CDR2 SVGAGI (reference sequence). V lost 5 bases to trimming and J lost 0 bases, with 16 bases between them. TCRdb redid the calling of the RT-PCR reads with MiXCR, one entry per CDR3 protein. The sample records around 700,000 distinct CDR3 sequences, about 14% being singletons. The V call is TRBV6-6, the J call TRBJ2-2; D gene ambiguous. The sequence was obtained from a female donor in good health, serving as a healthy control. Sequenced material: memory CD4+ T cells from blood. DNA of the CDR3: TGTGCCAGCAGTCCCTTAATAGGCAGGTCGAACACCGGGGAGCTGTTTTTT. Its protein product is CASSPLIGRSNTGELFF.